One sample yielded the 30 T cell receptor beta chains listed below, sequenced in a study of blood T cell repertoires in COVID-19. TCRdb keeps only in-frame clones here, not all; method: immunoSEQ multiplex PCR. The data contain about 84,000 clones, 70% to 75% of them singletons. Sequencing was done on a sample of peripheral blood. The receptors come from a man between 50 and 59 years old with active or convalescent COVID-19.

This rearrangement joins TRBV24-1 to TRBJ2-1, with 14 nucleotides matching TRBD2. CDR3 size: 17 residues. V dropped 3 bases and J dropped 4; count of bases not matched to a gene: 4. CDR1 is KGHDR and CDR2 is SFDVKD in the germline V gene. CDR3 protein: CATSDGLAGGRYNEQFF. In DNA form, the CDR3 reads TGTGCCACCAGTGATGGACTAGCGGGGGGCAGGTACAATGAGCAGTTCTTC.

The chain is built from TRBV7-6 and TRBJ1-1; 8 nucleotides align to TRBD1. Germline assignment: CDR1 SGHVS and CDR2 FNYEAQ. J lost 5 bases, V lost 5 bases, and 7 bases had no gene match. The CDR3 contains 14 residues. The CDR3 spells CASSTTGGSTEAFF. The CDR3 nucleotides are TGTGCCAGCAGCACTACAGGGGGAAGTACTGAAGCTTTCTTT.

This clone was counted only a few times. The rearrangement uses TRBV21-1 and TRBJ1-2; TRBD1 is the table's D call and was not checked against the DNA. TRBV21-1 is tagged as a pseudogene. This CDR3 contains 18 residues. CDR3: CASSTEPGTGFPNYGYTF. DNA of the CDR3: TGTGCCAGCAGCACTGAACCCGGGACAGGGTTTCCTAACTATGGCTACACCTTC.

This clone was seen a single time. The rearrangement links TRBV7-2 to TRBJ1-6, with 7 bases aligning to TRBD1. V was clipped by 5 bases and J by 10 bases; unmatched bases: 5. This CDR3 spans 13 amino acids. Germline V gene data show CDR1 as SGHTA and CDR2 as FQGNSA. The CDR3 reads CASSRDRDSPLHF. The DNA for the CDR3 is TGTGCCAGCAGCCGGGACAGAGACTCACCCCTCCACTTT.

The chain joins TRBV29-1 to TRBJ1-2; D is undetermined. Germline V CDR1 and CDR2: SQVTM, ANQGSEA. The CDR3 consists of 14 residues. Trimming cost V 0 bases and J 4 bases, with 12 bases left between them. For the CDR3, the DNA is TGCAGCGTTGAAGATCCGGCAGCGTTCTATGGCTACACCTTC. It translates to CSVEDPAAFYGYTF.

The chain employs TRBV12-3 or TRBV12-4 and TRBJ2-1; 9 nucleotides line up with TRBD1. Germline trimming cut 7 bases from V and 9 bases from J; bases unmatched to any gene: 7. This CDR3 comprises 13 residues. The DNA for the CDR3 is TGTGCCAGCACCTCTACACAGGGGGCTGAGCAGTTCTTC. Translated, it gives CASTSTQGAEQFF.

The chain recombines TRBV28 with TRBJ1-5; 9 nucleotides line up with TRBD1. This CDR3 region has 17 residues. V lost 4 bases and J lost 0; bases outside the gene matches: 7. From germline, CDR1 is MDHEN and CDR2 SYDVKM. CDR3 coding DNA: TGTGCCAGCAGTTACCGGGGACAGGGTTTTAGCAATCAGCCCCAGCATTTT. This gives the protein CASSYRGQGFSNQPQHF. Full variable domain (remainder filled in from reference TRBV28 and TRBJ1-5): DVKVTQSSRYLVKRTGEKVFLECVQDMDHENMFWYRQDPGLGLRLIYFSYDVKMKEKGDIPEGYSVSREKKERFSLILESASTNQTSMYLCASSYRGQGFSNQPQHFGDGTRLSIL.

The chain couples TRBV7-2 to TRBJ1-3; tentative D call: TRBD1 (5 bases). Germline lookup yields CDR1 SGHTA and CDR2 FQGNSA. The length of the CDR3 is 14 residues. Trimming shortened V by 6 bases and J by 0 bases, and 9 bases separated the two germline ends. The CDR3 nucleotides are TGTGCCAGCAGGGCGGGGGACTCTGGAAACACCATATATTTT. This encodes CASRAGDSGNTIYF.

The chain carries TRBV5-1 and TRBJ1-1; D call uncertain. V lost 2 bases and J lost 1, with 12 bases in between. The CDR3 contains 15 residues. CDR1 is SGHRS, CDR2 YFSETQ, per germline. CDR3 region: CASSLLLGGNTEAFF. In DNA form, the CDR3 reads TGCGCCAGCAGCTTATTACTCGGCGGGAACACTGAAGCTTTCTTT.

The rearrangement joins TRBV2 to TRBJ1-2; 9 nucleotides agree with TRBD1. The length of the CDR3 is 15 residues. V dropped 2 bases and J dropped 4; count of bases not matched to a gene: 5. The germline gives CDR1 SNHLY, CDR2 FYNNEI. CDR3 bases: TGTGCCAGCAGTGAAAAAACAGGGGGCAGCTATGGCTACACCTTC. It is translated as CASSEKTGGSYGYTF.

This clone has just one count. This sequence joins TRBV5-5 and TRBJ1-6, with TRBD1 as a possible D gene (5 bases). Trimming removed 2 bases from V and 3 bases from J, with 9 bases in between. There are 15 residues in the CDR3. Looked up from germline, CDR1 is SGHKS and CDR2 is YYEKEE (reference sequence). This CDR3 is CASSFGANYNSPLHF. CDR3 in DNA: TGTGCCAGCAGCTTTGGGGCCAACTATAATTCACCCCTCCACTTT.

The CDR3 region has the DNA TGTGCCAGCAGCTTGGGGGGGTTTGGTACAGATACGCAGTATTTT. It codes for CASSLGGFGTDTQYF. This chain links TRBV11-3 with TRBJ2-3; TRBD2 matches at 7 bases. In germline, CDR1 is SGHNT, CDR2 YENEEA. V shed 3 bases and J 3 bases; nucleotides not matched to a gene: 6. The CDR3 runs 15 residues.

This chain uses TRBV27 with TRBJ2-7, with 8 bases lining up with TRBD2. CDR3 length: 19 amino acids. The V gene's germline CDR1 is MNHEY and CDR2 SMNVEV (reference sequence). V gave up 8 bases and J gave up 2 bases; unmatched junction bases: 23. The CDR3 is CASGSRDRASGRGAYEQYF. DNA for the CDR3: TGTGCCAGCGGCTCAAGGGATAGGGCTAGCGGGCGGGGGGCCTACGAGCAGTACTTC.

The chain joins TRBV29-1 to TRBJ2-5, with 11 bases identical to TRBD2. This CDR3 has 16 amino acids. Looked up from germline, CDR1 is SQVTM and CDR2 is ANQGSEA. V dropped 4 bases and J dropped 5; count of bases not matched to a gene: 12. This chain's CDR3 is CSVVWLAGGVRETQYF. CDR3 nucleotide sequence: TGCAGCGTTGTTTGGCTAGCGGGGGGCGTCCGGGAGACCCAGTACTTC.

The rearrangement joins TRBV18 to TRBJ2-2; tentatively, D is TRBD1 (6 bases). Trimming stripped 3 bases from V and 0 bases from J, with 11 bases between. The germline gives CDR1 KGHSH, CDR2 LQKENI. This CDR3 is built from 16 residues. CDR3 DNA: TGTGCCAGCTCACCCCCCGGGACAACGAACACCGGGGAGCTGTTTTTT. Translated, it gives CASSPPGTTNTGELFF.

CDR3 sequence (DNA): TGTGCCATCCGCACCCAGGGCGGGGGGGACACCGGGGAGCTGTTTTTT. Translation: CAIRTQGGGDTGELFF. The chain employs TRBV10-3 and TRBJ2-2; TRBD2 agrees at 9 bases. The trim removed 8 bases at V and 3 bases at J, leaving 10 bases unmatched. The CDR3 is made up of 16 amino acids. CDR1 is ENHRY, CDR2 SYGVKD, per germline.

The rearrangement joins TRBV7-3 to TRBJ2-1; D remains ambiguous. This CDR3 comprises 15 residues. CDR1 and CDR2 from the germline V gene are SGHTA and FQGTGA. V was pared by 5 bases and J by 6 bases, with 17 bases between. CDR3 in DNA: TGTGCCAGCAGCCCTTCACTTTACCCTATCAATGAGCAGTTCTTC. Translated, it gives CASSPSLYPINEQFF.

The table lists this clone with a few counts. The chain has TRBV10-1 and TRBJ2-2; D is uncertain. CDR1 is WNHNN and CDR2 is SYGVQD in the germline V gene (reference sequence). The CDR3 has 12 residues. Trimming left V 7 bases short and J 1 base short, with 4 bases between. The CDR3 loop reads CASNRNTGELFF. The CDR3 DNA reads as TGCGCCAGCAATCGGAACACCGGGGAGCTGTTTTTT.

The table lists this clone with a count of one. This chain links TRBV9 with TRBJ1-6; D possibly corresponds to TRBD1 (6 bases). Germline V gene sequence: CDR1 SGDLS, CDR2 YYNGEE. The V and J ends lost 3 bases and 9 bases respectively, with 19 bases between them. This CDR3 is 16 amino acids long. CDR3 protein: CASSAFGGAQGSPLHF. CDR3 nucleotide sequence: TGTGCCAGCAGCGCCTTCGGGGGGGCCCAGGGTTCACCCCTCCACTTT.

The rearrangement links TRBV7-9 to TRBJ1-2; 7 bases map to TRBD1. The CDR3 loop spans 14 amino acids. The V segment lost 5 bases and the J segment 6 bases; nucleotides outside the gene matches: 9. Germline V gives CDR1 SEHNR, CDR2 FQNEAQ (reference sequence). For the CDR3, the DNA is TGTGCCAGCAGCCCGCGGCAGGGGGACCATGGCTACACCTTC. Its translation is CASSPRQGDHGYTF.

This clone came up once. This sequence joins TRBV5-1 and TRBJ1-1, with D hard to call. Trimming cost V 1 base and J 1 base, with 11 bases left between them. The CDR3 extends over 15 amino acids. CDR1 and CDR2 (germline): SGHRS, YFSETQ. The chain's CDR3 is CASSLWARENTEAFF. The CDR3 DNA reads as TGCGCCAGCAGCTTGTGGGCGCGGGAGAACACTGAAGCTTTCTTT.

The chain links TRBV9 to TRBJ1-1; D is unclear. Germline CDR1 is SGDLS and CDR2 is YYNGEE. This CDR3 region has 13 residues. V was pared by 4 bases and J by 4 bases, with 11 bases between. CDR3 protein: CASSPRVRTEAFF. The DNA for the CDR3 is TGTGCCAGCAGCCCACGGGTGCGCACTGAAGCTTTCTTT. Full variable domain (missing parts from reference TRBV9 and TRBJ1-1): DSGVTQTPKHLITATGQRVTLRCSPRSGDLSVYWYQQSLDQGLQFLIQYYNGEERAKGNILERFSAQQFPDLHSELNLSSLELGDSALYFCASSPRVRTEAFFGQGTRLTVV.

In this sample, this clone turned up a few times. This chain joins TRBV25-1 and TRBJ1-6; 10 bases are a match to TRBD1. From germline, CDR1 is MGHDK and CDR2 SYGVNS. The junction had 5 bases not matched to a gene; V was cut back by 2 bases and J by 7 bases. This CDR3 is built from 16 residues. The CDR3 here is CASSEGTGAWNSPLHF. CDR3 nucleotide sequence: TGTGCCAGCAGTGAAGGGACAGGGGCTTGGAATTCACCCCTCCACTTT. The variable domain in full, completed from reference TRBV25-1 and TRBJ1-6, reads EADIYQTPRYLVIGTGKKITLECSQTMGHDKMYWYQQDPGMELHLIHYSYGVNSTEKGDLSSESTVSRIRTEHFPLTLESARPSHTSQYLCASSEGTGAWNSPLHFGNGTRLTVT.

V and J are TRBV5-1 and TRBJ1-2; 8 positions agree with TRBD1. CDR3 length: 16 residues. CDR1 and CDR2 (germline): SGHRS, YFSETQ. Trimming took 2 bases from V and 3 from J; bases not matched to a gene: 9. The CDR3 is CASSFPRGQGDYGYTF. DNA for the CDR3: TGCGCCAGCAGCTTCCCCCGTGGACAGGGAGACTATGGCTACACCTTC.

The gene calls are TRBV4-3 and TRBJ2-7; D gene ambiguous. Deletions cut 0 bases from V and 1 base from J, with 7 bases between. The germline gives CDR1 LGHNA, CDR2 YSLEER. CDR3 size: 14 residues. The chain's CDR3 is CASSQDITSYEQYF. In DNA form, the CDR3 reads TGCGCCAGCAGCCAAGACATCACTTCCTACGAGCAGTACTTC.

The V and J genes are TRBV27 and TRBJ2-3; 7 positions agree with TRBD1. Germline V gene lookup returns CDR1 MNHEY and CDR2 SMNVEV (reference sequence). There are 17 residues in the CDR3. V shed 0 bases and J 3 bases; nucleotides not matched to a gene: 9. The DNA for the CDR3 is TGTGCCAGCAGTTTATCCCAGACAGGGTGGCGAACAGATACGCAGTATTTT. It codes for CASSLSQTGWRTDTQYF.

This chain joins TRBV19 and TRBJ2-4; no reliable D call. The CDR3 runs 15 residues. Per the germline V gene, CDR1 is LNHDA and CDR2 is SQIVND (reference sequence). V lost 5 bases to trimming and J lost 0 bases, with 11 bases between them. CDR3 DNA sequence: TGTGCCAGTAGTCCCCCGTCGGTAGCCAAAAACATTCAGTACTTC. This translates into CASSPPSVAKNIQYF.

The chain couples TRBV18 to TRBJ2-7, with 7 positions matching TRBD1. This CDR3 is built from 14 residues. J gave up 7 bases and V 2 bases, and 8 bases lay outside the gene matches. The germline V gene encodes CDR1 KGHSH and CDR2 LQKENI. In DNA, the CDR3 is TGTGCCAGCTCACCAATCGGGAAACAGGGGGAGCAGTACTTC. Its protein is CASSPIGKQGEQYF. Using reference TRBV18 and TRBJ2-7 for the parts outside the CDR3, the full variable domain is NAGVMQNPRHLVRRRGQEARLRCSPMKGHSHVYWYRQLPEEGLKFMVYLQKENIIDESGMPKERFSAEFPKEGPSILRIQQVVRGDSAAYFCASSPIGKQGEQYFGPGTRLTVT.

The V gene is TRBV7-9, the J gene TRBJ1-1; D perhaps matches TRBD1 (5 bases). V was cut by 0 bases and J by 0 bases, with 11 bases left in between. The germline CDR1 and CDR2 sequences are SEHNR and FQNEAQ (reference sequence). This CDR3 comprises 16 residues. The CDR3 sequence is CASSLALAGLNTEAFF. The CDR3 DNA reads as TGTGCCAGCAGCTTAGCATTGGCAGGGCTGAACACTGAAGCTTTCTTT.

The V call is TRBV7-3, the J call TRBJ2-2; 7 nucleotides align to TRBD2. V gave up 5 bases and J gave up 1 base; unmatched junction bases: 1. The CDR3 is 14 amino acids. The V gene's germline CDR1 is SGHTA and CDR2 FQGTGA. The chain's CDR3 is CASSRGENTGELFF. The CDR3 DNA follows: TGTGCCAGCAGCCGGGGGGAGAACACCGGGGAGCTGTTTTTT.